This T cell receptor beta chain was retrieved from a study of regulatory T cells in long-lasting Graves disease. Arm-PCR of CDR3 regions and iRepertoire HTBI primers were used to build TCR beta libraries. Authors' analysis steps: Identification across samples found 62 TRBV and approximately 15 TRBJ segments. TCRdb fed the multiplex PCR reads into MiXCR, producing one record per CDR3 protein. TCRdb, rather than the study authors, made the V and J calls. The repertoire holds approximately 350,000 distinct CDR3 sequences, with 10% to 15% as singletons. V was pared by 6 bases and J by 8 bases, with 11 bases between. The germline gives CDR1 SGHVS, CDR2 FQNEAQ. This CDR3 contains 12 residues. In its sample, this clonotype was seen many times. Its matching antigen is unknown. Findings and limits, study-wide: Graves' patients with persistent disease showed TCR diversity lower than patients newly diagnosed.

Time point described: newly diagnosed GD, antithyroid drugs for less than 3 months. Scientists built the TCR library using RNA that was extracted from PBMCs. These data were likewise used in another study, on T cells in Graves' hyperthyroidism and ophthalmopathy. That study adds: With the HTBI primer set, the TCR CDR3 went through a first round of RT-PCR.

Source: peripheral blood mononuclear cells (PBMCs), taken at new diagnosis, from a patient treated with antithyroid drugs. The origin of this receptor is a woman younger than 35 with Graves disease. The V call is TRBV7-8, the J call TRBJ2-1; D is ambiguous. The CDR3 loop reads CASRKTLDEQFF. CDR3 nucleotide sequence: TGTGCCAGCAGAAAGACCCTTGATGAGCAGTTCTTC.